These T cell receptor beta chains were read from a single sample in a study of blood T cell repertoires in COVID-19. Produced via immunoSEQ multiplex PCR; TCRdb's table is partial and in-frame only. Of more than 250,000 clones in the sample, 80% to 90% were seen once. Sequenced sample: PBMCs or T cells enriched from blood (not recorded which). These receptors all come from a man aged 25 to 40 who had recovered from COVID-19. Each CDR3 is given with its conserved first and last residue. The D gene is left open where the match is weak. Size is stated for part of the rows, as once, few or many counts, or as a class when the clone is expanded.

abundance	v_gene	d_gene	j_gene	CDR3aa	CDR3nt
.	TRBV27	.	TRBJ2-6	CASSPQGIGANVLTF	TGTGCCAGCAGTCCACAGGGAATCGGGGCCAACGTCCTGACTTTC
once	TRBV5-6	.	TRBJ1-3	CASSRRGPGNTIYF	TGTGCCAGCAGCCGCCGGGGTCCTGGAAACACCATATATTTT
.	TRBV7-6	TRBD2	TRBJ2-7	CASSTRGRGGLYEQYF	TGTGCCAGCAGCACTAGGGGCCGGGGGGGTCTTTACGAGCAGTACTTC
few	TRBV6-1	.	TRBJ2-3	CASSELRGSTDTQYF	TGTGCCAGCAGTGAACTGAGAGGTTCCACAGATACGCAGTATTTT
.	TRBV5-1	TRBD1	TRBJ1-1	CASSTGQLNTEAFF	TGCGCCAGCAGCACGGGACAGCTGAACACTGAAGCTTTCTTT
.	TRBV19	TRBD1	TRBJ2-5	CASSTSPRGETQYF	TGTGCCAGTAGTACCTCCCCCAGGGGGGAGACCCAGTACTTC
.	TRBV7-2	TRBD1	TRBJ1-1	CASSSRWTGLNTEAFF	TGTGCCAGCAGCTCGCGGTGGACAGGCTTGAACACTGAAGCTTTCTTT
.	TRBV5-4	TRBD2	TRBJ2-7	CASASGLAGAFGAYEQYF	TGTGCCAGCGCTTCCGGACTAGCGGGGGCTTTCGGGGCCTACGAGCAGTACTTC
.	TRBV9	.	TRBJ1-3	CASSVGSSGNTIYF	TGTGCCAGCAGCGTAGGGAGCTCTGGAAACACCATATATTTT
.	TRBV9	.	TRBJ2-7	CASSVGRVNYEQYF	TGTGCCAGCAGCGTAGGCAGGGTCAACTACGAGCAGTACTTC
.	TRBV29-1	TRBD1	TRBJ2-7	CSGGQGINEQYF	TGCAGCGGCGGACAGGGGATAAACGAGCAGTACTTC
.	TRBV12-3/TRBV12-4	.	TRBJ1-2	CASSAVVNYGYTF	TGTGCCAGCAGCGCGGTCGTGAACTATGGCTACACCTTC
.	TRBV4-2	.	TRBJ1-5	CASSRDSQKNSNQPQHF	TGTGCCAGCAGCCGTGACAGCCAGAAGAATAGCAATCAGCCCCAGCATTTT
once	TRBV11-1	.	TRBJ1-3	CASSHEGVSGNTIYF	TGTGCCAGCAGCCACGAGGGGGTCTCTGGAAACACCATATATTTT
once	TRBV19	.	TRBJ1-1	CASSIYEWNTEAFF	TGTGCCAGTAGTATATATGAGTGGAACACTGAAGCTTTCTTT
.	TRBV9	TRBD1	TRBJ2-7	CASSPGQGAYEQYF	TGTGCCAGCAGCCCTGGACAGGGGGCCTACGAGCAGTACTTC
.	TRBV10-3	TRBD1	TRBJ1-2	CAISRDRENYGYTF	TGTGCCATCAGTCGTGACAGGGAAAACTATGGCTACACCTTC
once	TRBV6-5	TRBD1	TRBJ1-3	CASTETGDGNTIYF	TGTGCCAGCACCGAGACAGGGGACGGAAACACCATATATTTT
.	TRBV30	.	TRBJ2-7	CAWSGVGATYEQYF	TGTGCCTGGAGCGGTGTAGGGGCCACCTACGAGCAGTACTTC
.	TRBV5-1	.	TRBJ2-2	CASSFGQSTGELFF	TGCGCCAGCAGCTTTGGACAGAGCACCGGGGAGCTGTTTTTT
.	TRBV6-2/TRBV6-3	.	TRBJ2-3	CASSYSSVRTDTQYF	TGTGCCAGCAGTTACTCGTCGGTAAGAACAGATACGCAGTATTTT
.	TRBV7-2	.	TRBJ2-2	CASSLNGPGELFF	TGTGCCAGCAGCTTAAACGGTCCCGGGGAGCTGTTTTTT
.	TRBV11-1	.	TRBJ1-6	CASSNTGLDGNSPLHF	TGTGCCAGCAGTAACACCGGGTTGGATGGTAATTCACCCCTCCACTTT
.	TRBV5-6	TRBD2	TRBJ2-7	CASSSGTSSYEQYF	TGTGCCAGCAGCTCCGGGACTAGTTCTTACGAGCAGTACTTC
.	TRBV10-3	.	TRBJ1-1	CAIRAGGTEAFF	TGTGCCATCAGGGCCGGGGGCACTGAAGCTTTCTTT
.	TRBV5-1	.	TRBJ1-2	CASSHEGVNGYGYTF	TGCGCCAGCAGCCACGAGGGGGTCAACGGCTATGGCTACACCTTC
.	TRBV25-1	.	TRBJ2-5	CASSEQDIYQETQYF	TGTGCCAGCAGTGAGCAGGACATTTACCAAGAGACCCAGTACTTC
few	TRBV5-1	TRBD1	TRBJ1-6	CASSTRQGGNSPLHF	TGCGCCAGCAGCACGCGACAGGGCGGCAATTCACCCCTCCACTTT
.	TRBV7-2	TRBD2	TRBJ2-5	CASSLGSGGPIQETQYF	TGTGCCAGCAGCTTGGGTAGCGGGGGTCCCATTCAAGAGACCCAGTACTTC
.	TRBV3-1/TRBV3-2	.	TRBJ2-6	CASSQVVGRTAGANVLTF	TGTGCCAGCAGCCAAGTTGTGGGCAGAACCGCTGGGGCCAACGTCCTGACTTTC
.	TRBV9	.	TRBJ1-1	CASSVGQPNTEAFF	TGTGCCAGCAGCGTAGGACAGCCGAACACTGAAGCTTTCTTT
.	TRBV15	.	TRBJ1-2	CATSRDTNYGYTF	TGTGCCACCAGCAGGGACACAAACTATGGCTACACCTTC
.	TRBV5-6	TRBD1	TRBJ1-5	CASSSSGGQPQHF	TGTGCCAGCAGCTCCTCAGGGGGTCAGCCCCAGCATTTT
.	TRBV3-1/TRBV3-2	.	TRBJ1-2	CASSQEFPGRHGYTF	TGTGCCAGCAGCCAAGAATTTCCAGGGAGGCATGGCTACACCTTC
.	TRBV3-1/TRBV3-2	.	TRBJ1-2	CASSLRWGDYGYTF	TGTGCCAGCAGCCTACGGTGGGGGGACTATGGCTACACCTTC
.	TRBV2	TRBD1	TRBJ1-2	CASSGGTGIIGGYTF	TGTGCCAGCAGTGGGGGGACAGGGATAATTGGTGGCTACACCTTC
.	TRBV30	TRBD1	TRBJ1-1	CAWSVPGGTEAFF	TGTGCCTGGAGTGTTCCAGGGGGCACTGAAGCTTTCTTT
.	TRBV6-4	TRBD2	TRBJ2-7	CASRVSSGGPYEQYF	TGTGCCAGCCGGGTTTCCAGCGGGGGACCCTACGAGCAGTACTTC
.	TRBV5-6	TRBD1	TRBJ1-1	CASSLKGAAEAFF	TGTGCCAGCAGCTTAAAGGGGGCTGCTGAAGCTTTCTTT
.	TRBV3-1/TRBV3-2	.	TRBJ1-1	CASSPPRRTQNTEAFF	TGTGCCAGCAGCCCCCCCAGAAGGACACAGAACACTGAAGCTTTCTTT
.	TRBV11-2	TRBD2	TRBJ2-3	CASSLPTGLAGDTDTQYF	TGTGCCAGCAGCTTGCCTACGGGACTAGCGGGGGACACAGATACGCAGTATTTT
.	TRBV4-3	TRBD1	TRBJ2-6	CASSQERTGGAPILTF	TGCGCCAGCAGCCAAGAAAGGACAGGGGGGGCCCCTATCCTGACTTTC
.	TRBV2	.	TRBJ1-1	CASNPLQVMNTEAFF	TGTGCCAGCAATCCTCTACAGGTTATGAACACTGAAGCTTTCTTT
.	TRBV9	TRBD2	TRBJ2-2	CASSISRLSAGDSTGELFF	TGTGCCAGCAGCATTAGCAGGCTCTCTGCGGGGGATAGCACCGGGGAGCTGTTTTTT
few	TRBV6-5	.	TRBJ1-4	CASSYGQPVEKLFF	TGTGCCAGCAGTTACGGACAGCCGGTAGAAAAACTGTTTTTT
.	TRBV27	TRBD2	TRBJ2-1	CASSFRGDYNEQFF	TGTGCCAGCAGTTTCCGGGGGGACTACAATGAGCAGTTCTTC
.	TRBV2	TRBD1	TRBJ1-4	CASSVTGGHEKLFF	TGTGCCAGCAGTGTAACAGGGGGCCATGAAAAACTGTTTTTT
.	TRBV4-3	TRBD1	TRBJ1-6	CASSQGTPGQSPLHF	TGCGCCAGCAGCCAAGGAACCCCGGGACAGTCACCCCTCCACTTT